This T cell receptor beta chain was recorded in a study of chemoradiotherapy in HPV16-positive cancers (dated by TCRdb to between 2021 and 2022). For the wider study: Candidate HPV-specific T-cell clones and common TCR motifs were defined by functional T-cell assays performed on cells from a couple of HPV16-positive patients. Whether T-cell immunity against the HPV oncoproteins E6 and E7 changes during chemoradiotherapy and whether survival is affected by this immunity were examined in the study. Next, the candidate HPV-specific TCRs and motifs were followed in TCR repertoires from about 90 patients with HPV-related cancers. Overall results and qualifications from the work: Expansion of candidate HPV-specific clones and E7-related TCR motifs was observed in the tumor microenvironment during treatment, whereas no such expansion was observed for non-HPV-specific T cells. Among HPV16-positive patients, expansion of HPV-responsive T cells during chemoradiotherapy was associated with better recurrence-free survival. Only two HPV16-positive patients were used to derive the functional definition of HPV-specific T cells, and the survival association was reported for HPV16-positive patients.

The library was produced with the immunoSEQ multiplex PCR assay. Entries here come from immuneACCESS through TCRdb and include only in-frame sequences with V and J called. Some clones fail to appear in such tables; in the studies checked, an unresolved V gene covers under half of the shortfall, and the cause of the remainder is unknown. This sample has 29,000 or so clones in its table, and 91% of those were observed once. Roughly 21% of the sample belongs to the ten largest clones. A word on this clone: Its antigen remains undetermined. The input lacks base qualities; no much larger clone sits a single base away.

Repertoires were sampled repeatedly over the course of chemoradiotherapy so that clonal expansion in the tumor microenvironment could be followed. Sequencing was performed on blood, taken from a patient who underwent chemoradiotherapy. The clonotype originates from a human donor with HPV-associated anogenital cancer.

The nucleotide sequence is given as TGTGCCATCAGTGAGGGGGACCTTAACTATGGCTACACCTTC. Translated, it reads CAISEGDLNYGYTF. The chain employs TRBV10-3 and TRBJ1-2; the D gene is perhaps TRBD1, on 5 matching bases. Counted from cysteine to phenylalanine, this CDR3 has 14 amino acids. Solely the CDR3 DNA is kept, with 42 bases framed from the first base. The junction carries 8 bases between V and J, which are trimmed by 2 bases and 1 base respectively. From the germline V gene, CDR1 is ENHRY and CDR2 is SYGVKD.